This T cell receptor (beta chain) comes out of a study of T cells after yellow fever vaccination. Study-wide results and limits: Some clonotypes, a small share, were shared between CD4 and CD8 compartments. The secondary response showed a weaker magnitude and a faster peak, day 5 versus 15.

The CDR3 has 16 amino acids. Trimming removed 3 bases from V and 2 bases from J, with 18 bases in between. Per the germline V gene, CDR1 is SGHRS and CDR2 is YFSETQ. From the 5' RACE reads, TCRdb called clonotypes with MiXCR, one entry per CDR3 protein. The sample records more than 65,000 distinct CDR3 sequences, 5% to 6.5% being singletons. This clonotype was seen ten or more times. No antigen is known for it. This rearrangement joins TRBV5-1 to TRBJ2-7; D might be TRBD1 (6 bases). Sequenced material: CD4+ T cells sorted from PBMCs, taken around 15 days after the first yellow fever vaccination. This TCR was sampled from a young man who received the YFV17D yellow fever vaccine. Here the CDR3 reads CASSSTPDPGAYEQYF. The CDR3 region has the DNA TGCGCCAGCAGCTCAACCCCGGACCCAGGGGCCTACGAGCAGTACTTC.